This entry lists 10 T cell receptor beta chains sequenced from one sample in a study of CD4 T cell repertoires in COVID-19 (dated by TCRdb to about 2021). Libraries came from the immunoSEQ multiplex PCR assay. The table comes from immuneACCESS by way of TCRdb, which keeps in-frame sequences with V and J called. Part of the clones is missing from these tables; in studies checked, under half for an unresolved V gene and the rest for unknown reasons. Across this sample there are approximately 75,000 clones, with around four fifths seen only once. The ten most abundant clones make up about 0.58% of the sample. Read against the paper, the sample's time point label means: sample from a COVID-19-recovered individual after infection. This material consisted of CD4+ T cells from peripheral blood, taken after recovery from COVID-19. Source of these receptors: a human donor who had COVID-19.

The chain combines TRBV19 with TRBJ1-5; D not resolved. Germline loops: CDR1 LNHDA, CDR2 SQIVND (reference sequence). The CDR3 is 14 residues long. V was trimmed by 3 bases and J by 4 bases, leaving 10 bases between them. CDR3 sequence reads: CASSMGAGNQPQHF. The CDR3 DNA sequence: TGTGCCAGTAGTATGGGAGCGGGGAATCAGCCCCAGCATTTT.

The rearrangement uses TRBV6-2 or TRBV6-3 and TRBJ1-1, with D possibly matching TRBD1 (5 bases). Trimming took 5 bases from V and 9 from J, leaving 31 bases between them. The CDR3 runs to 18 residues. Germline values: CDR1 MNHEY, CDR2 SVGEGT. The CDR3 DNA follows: TGTGCCAGCAGTCCACGGTGGTCGGTAGGGGACGAACAGGAACAAGCTTTCTTT. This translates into CASSPRWSVGDEQEQAFF.

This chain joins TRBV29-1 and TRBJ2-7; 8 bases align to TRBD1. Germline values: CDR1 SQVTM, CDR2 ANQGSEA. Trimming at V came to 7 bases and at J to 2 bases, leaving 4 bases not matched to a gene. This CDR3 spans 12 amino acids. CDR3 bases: TGCAGCGGGGGACAGGCAGCCTACGAGCAGTACTTC. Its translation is CSGGQAAYEQYF.

The DNA of the CDR3 is TGCGCCAGCAGCGCACCAATCGAGACAGATACGCAGTATTTT. Translating gives CASSAPIETDTQYF. V gene TRBV5-1 combines with J gene TRBJ2-3; D call uncertain. With 4 bases removed from V and 3 bases from J, the gap between germline ends came to 12 bases. Germline V gene sequence: CDR1 SGHRS, CDR2 YFSETQ. The CDR3 contains 14 residues.

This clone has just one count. The CDR3 loop reads CASSYGTASEKLFF. CDR3 in DNA: TGTGCCAGCAGTTACGGGACAGCGAGTGAAAAACTGTTTTTT. The gene calls are TRBV6-2 or TRBV6-3 and TRBJ1-4; 7 bases match TRBD1. The V gene's germline CDR1 is MNHEY and CDR2 SVGEGT. V was pared by 2 bases and J by 7 bases, with 4 bases of the junction left unmatched. The CDR3 extends over 14 amino acids.

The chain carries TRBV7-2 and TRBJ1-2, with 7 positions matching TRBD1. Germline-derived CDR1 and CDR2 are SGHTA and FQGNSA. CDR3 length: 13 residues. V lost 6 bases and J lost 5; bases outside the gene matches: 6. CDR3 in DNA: TGTGCCAGCAGTAGACAGGGAGGTTATGGCTACACCTTC. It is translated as CASSRQGGYGYTF.

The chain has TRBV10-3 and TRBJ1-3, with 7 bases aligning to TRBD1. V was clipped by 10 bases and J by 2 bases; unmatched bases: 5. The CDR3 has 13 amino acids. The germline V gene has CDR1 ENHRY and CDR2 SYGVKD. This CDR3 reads CATGTEPGNTIYF. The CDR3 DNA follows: TGTGCCACCGGGACAGAACCTGGAAACACCATATATTTT.

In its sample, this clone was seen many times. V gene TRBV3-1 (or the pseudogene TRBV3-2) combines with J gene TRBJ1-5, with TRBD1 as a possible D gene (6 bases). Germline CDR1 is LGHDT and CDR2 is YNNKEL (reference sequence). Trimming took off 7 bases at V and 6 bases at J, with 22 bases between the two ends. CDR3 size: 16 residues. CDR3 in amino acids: CASITRGILSPQPQHF. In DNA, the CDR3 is TGTGCCAGCATCACGAGGGGGATACTAAGCCCTCAGCCCCAGCATTTT.

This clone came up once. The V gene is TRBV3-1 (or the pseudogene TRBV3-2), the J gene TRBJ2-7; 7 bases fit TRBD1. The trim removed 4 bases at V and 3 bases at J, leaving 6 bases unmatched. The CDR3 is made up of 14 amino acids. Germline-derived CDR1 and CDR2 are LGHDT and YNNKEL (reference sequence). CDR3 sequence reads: CASSLSHRGYEQYF. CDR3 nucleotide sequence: TGTGCCAGCAGCCTTAGTCACAGGGGCTACGAGCAGTACTTC.

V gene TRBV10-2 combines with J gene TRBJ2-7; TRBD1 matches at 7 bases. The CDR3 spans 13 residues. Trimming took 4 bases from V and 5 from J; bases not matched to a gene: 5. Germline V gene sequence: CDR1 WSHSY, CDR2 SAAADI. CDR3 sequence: CASSGTGLNEQYF. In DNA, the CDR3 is TGCGCCAGCAGTGGGACAGGCTTGAACGAGCAGTACTTC.